The 20 T cell receptor beta chains given below trace back to one sample, sequenced in a study of T cells in women clearing cervical HPV infection. Some clones are missing from TCRdb's copy, which holds only in-frame ones; the method was immunoSEQ multiplex PCR. The specimen's table records some 11,000 clones. Material: blood buffy coat. The receptors originated from a woman between 18 and 70 years old with a cervical HPV16 infection that either progressed to CIN3+ or cleared (not recorded which).

About this clone itself: The read comes to an end 3 residues before the CDR3 does, leaving the germline J gene to fill in the end. The rearrangement joins TRBV12-3 or TRBV12-4 to TRBJ2-7; D possibly corresponds to TRBD1 (5 bases). CDR3 size: 15 residues. V dropped 3 bases and J dropped 6 bases, with 18 bases sitting between them. CDR3: CASSLTPGHPPEQYF. Partial CDR3 DNA: TGTGCCAGCAGTTTGACACCCGGACACCCTCCCGAG.

The sequenced CDR3 bases are TGTGCCAGCAGCGTAGGCTCCAGCTCCTACAATGAG. Translation: CASSVGSSSYNE. Given in full, the CDR3 is CASSVGSSSYNEQFF. The chain couples TRBV9 to TRBJ2-1; D uncertain. Coverage ceases 3 residues before the CDR3 finishes, and the germline J gene fills in the end. Trimming took off 0 bases at V and 0 bases at J, with 7 bases between the two ends. Germline V gene data show CDR1 as SGDLS and CDR2 as YYNGEE. The CDR3 covers 15 residues.

For this clone: The read halts 3 residues ahead of the CDR3 end, with the missing end drawn from the germline J gene. The chain carries TRBV7-2 and TRBJ1-4; 9 positions match TRBD1. Germline-derived CDR1 and CDR2 are SGHTA and FQGNSA. The CDR3 extends over 14 amino acids. Partial CDR3 DNA: TGTGCCAGCAGCCTAAACAGGGGGCGAGAAGAA. Translated: CASSLNRGREE. The entire CDR3 is CASSLNRGREELFF.

Points on this clone: The read ends 3 residues before the CDR3 terminus; that terminus is restored from the germline J gene. The chain combines TRBV20-1 with TRBJ2-5; the D gene is possibly TRBD1 (7 bases). V was cut by 5 bases and J by 7 bases, with 17 bases left in between. Germline V gene data show CDR1 as DFQATT and CDR2 as SNEGSKA (reference sequence). This CDR3 contains 13 residues. Incomplete CDR3 DNA: TGCAGTGCTCTGGACAGGAGGGAAGGGACC. It yields the protein CSALDRREGT. The CDR3, in full, reads CSALDRREGTQYF.

Remarks on this clone: Read data end 3 residues before the CDR3 end; the end is taken from the germline J gene. The rearrangement joins TRBV19 to TRBJ1-1; 8 bases agree with TRBD1. Trimming at V came to 10 bases and at J to 0 bases, leaving 16 bases not matched to a gene. Germline lookup yields CDR1 LNHDA and CDR2 SQIVND (reference sequence). The CDR3 spans 17 residues. The CDR3 loop reads CATEGSRGQAMNTEAFF. The CDR3 bases that were read are TGTGCCACCGAAGGATCCAGGGGGCAGGCCATGAACACTGAA.

A word on this clone: Read coverage stops 3 residues before the CDR3 terminus; the germline J gene supplies the remainder. V is TRBV7-9 and J is TRBJ2-7; 9 nucleotides match TRBD2. The ends lost 2 bases at V and 3 bases at J; junction bases unmatched: 2. Germline CDR1 is SEHNR and CDR2 is FQNEAQ (reference sequence). The CDR3 has 14 residues. The sequenced CDR3 bases are TGTGCCAGCAGCTTAAGCGGGGGGAACTACGAG. Translated, it gives CASSLSGGNYE. The CDR3 in its entirety is CASSLSGGNYEQYF.

A note on this clone: The read ends 3 residues before the CDR3 terminus; that terminus is restored from the germline J gene. The genes are TRBV12-3 or TRBV12-4 and TRBJ2-7; 9 nucleotides line up with TRBD2. Germline trimming cut 2 bases from V and 3 bases from J; bases unmatched to any gene: 5. The CDR3 has 15 amino acids. The CDR3 loop is CASSLPSGGIYEQYF. The sequenced part of the CDR3 DNA is TGTGCCAGCAGTTTACCGAGCGGGGGGATCTACGAG.

Comments on this clone: The observed sequence ends 3 residues before the CDR3 terminus, with the missing tail filled in from the germline J gene. This sequence joins TRBV5-6 and TRBJ1-4; weak D call: TRBD1 (6 bases). V lost 0 bases and J 8 bases, leaving 14 bases between the germline ends. Germline loops: CDR1 SGHDT, CDR2 YYEEEE. The CDR3 spans 15 residues. The chain's CDR3 is CASSLAGERGEKLFF. CDR3 DNA (partial): TGTGCCAGCAGCTTGGCCGGGGAGAGGGGGGAAAAA.

Comments on this clone: Sequencing ends 3 residues short of the CDR3 end; the germline J gene provides the rest. The chain employs TRBV12-5 and TRBJ2-7; a possible D gene is TRBD1 (6 bases). This CDR3 spans 13 amino acids. Trimming removed 2 bases from V and 5 bases from J, with 10 bases in between. The germline gives CDR1 LGHNT, CDR2 FRNRAP. The CDR3 is CASGLTGLNEQYF. The sequenced part of the CDR3 DNA is TGTGCTAGTGGTTTGACAGGGTTGAACGAG.

As concerns this clone: The read falls 3 residues short of the CDR3 end, and the missing part is taken from the germline J gene. The rearrangement links TRBV30 to TRBJ2-7; TRBD2 aligns across 7 bases. The CDR3 contains 13 residues. V was pared by 4 bases and J by 0 bases, with 3 bases of the junction left unmatched. Per germline, CDR1 GTSNPN and CDR2 SVGIG (reference sequence). The CDR3 is CAWNGDYSYEQYF. The part of the CDR3 DNA that was read is TGTGCCTGGAACGGGGACTACTCCTACGAG.

The CDR3 spells CSARKDEQVYSNQPQHF. The CDR3 DNA, read in part, is TGCAGTGCTAGGAAGGACGAACAGGTATATAGCAATCAGCCC. The chain uses TRBV20-1 and TRBJ1-5; TRBD1 is a possible D gene (5 bases). The DNA ends 3 residues before the CDR3 does, and the rest of the CDR3 is filled in from the germline J gene. The CDR3 length is 17 residues. Deletions cut 3 bases from V and 0 bases from J, with 18 bases between. Germline lookup yields CDR1 DFQATT and CDR2 SNEGSKA (reference sequence).

In the case of this clone: The read ends 3 residues shy of where the CDR3 ends; the end is completed using the germline J gene. The chain employs TRBV19 and TRBJ1-1; possible D gene TRBD1, 5 bases. The germline V and J ends were trimmed by 5 bases and 2 bases, with 15 bases remaining between them. This CDR3 region has 15 residues. The germline gives CDR1 LNHDA, CDR2 SQIVND (reference sequence). The CDR3 region is CASSPLSGGNTEAFF. Partial CDR3 DNA: TGTGCCAGTAGTCCCTTATCGGGGGGAAACACTGAA.

This chain's CDR3 is CASSGRDRVSGELFF. Partial CDR3 DNA: TGCGCCAGCTCGGGCCGGGACAGGGTGTCCGGGGAG. The chain employs TRBV23-1 and TRBJ2-2; 9 bases match TRBD1. The CDR3 goes on 3 residues after the read ends, and that part is filled in from the germline J gene. TRBV23-1 is an ORF, with its function uncertain. The CDR3 runs to 15 residues. V gave up 8 bases and J gave up 6 bases; unmatched junction bases: 10.

On this clone itself: The read falls 3 residues short of the CDR3 end, and the missing part is taken from the germline J gene. This chain connects TRBV30 to TRBJ1-1; unclear D gene. With 5 bases removed from V and 0 bases from J, the gap between germline ends came to 4 bases. The CDR3 has 11 amino acids. CDR1 and CDR2 (germline): GTSNPN, SVGIG (reference sequence). The CDR3 bases that were read are TGTGCCTGGCCGGTGAACACTGAA. Translated: CAWPVNTE. The CDR3 as a whole reads CAWPVNTEAFF.

Details on this clone: Read data end 3 residues before the CDR3 end; the end is taken from the germline J gene. The chain combines TRBV7-9 with TRBJ1-1, with D possibly matching TRBD1 (5 bases). The germline V gene has CDR1 SEHNR and CDR2 FQNEAQ (reference sequence). The CDR3 contains 13 residues. Trimming took off 2 bases at V and 1 base at J, with 5 bases between the two ends. The sequenced part of the CDR3 DNA is TGTGCCAGCAGCTTACAGGGGAACACTGAA. Residues: CASSLQGNTE. From start to end, the CDR3 is CASSLQGNTEAFF.

Turning to this clone: The read ends 3 residues before the CDR3 terminus; that terminus is restored from the germline J gene. The chain combines TRBV20-1 with TRBJ2-4; 10 positions agree with TRBD2. Germline assignment: CDR1 DFQATT and CDR2 SNEGSKA (reference sequence). This CDR3 contains 15 residues. V dropped 3 bases and J dropped 1; count of bases not matched to a gene: 3. Incomplete CDR3 DNA: TGCAGTGCTAGGGAGACTAGCGGGGCCAAAAACATT. Its protein product is CSARETSGAKNI. The whole CDR3 is CSARETSGAKNIQYF.

With regard to this clone: With the read ending 3 residues before the CDR3 end, the germline J gene is used to fill in that end. This rearrangement joins TRBV20-1 to TRBJ2-6; 9 bases are shared with TRBD2. This CDR3 has 16 residues. The V and J ends lost 3 bases and 0 bases, in that order; junction bases with no gene match: 3. Germline CDR1 and CDR2: DFQATT and SNEGSKA (reference sequence). CDR3 loop: CSASGRGGSGANVLTF. The covered CDR3 bases are TGCAGTGCTAGTGGGCGGGGGGGCTCTGGGGCCAACGTC.

Comments on this clone: With the read ending 3 residues before the CDR3 end, the germline J gene is used to fill in that end. The chain is built from TRBV5-1 and TRBJ1-1, with D possibly TRBD1 on 5 matching bases. The CDR3 is 14 residues long. Trimming removed 3 bases at V and 4 bases at J, with 13 bases between. Germline CDR1 is SGHRS and CDR2 is YFSETQ. This chain's CDR3 is CASSSSGFVTEAFF. The CDR3 bases that were read are TGCGCCAGCAGCTCGTCAGGGTTTGTCACTGAA.

About this clone: The CDR3 is cut off 3 residues early in the read; its end comes from the germline J gene. The gene calls are TRBV28 and TRBJ1-5; perhaps TRBD1 as D (5 bases). The CDR3 is made up of 12 amino acids. The ends were cut back, 7 bases at V and 6 bases at J, with 10 bases in the middle. CDR1 and CDR2 from the germline V gene are MDHEN and SYDVKM. CDR3 in amino acids: CASTGGVQPQHF. The sequenced part of the CDR3 DNA is TGTGCCAGCACCGGGGGGGTTCAGCCC.

As concerns this clone: The read stops 3 residues short of the end of the CDR3; the missing end is completed from the germline J gene. The rearrangement links TRBV11-2 to TRBJ2-1; maybe TRBD1 (5 bases). The CDR3 consists of 15 residues. Deletions cut 5 bases from V and 3 bases from J, with 14 bases between. In germline, CDR1 is SGHAT, CDR2 FQNNGV. CDR3 bases read: TGTGCCAGCAGCCGATTCCAGGGTTACTACAATGAG. This codes for CASSRFQGYYNE. From start to end, the CDR3 is CASSRFQGYYNEQFF.